Reported below is one TCR beta chain. Its specificity is unknown. No infections or other immune events were documented during collection. V lost 2 bases to trimming and J lost 11 bases, with 9 bases between them. Germline loops: CDR1 MNHNY, CDR2 SVGAGI (reference sequence). The length of the CDR3 is 11 residues. This entry belongs to a study of identifying expanded T cells in peripheral blood. The study, taken as a whole, reports: Across healthy donors, higher total template counts meant significantly greater approximately two-week count variance.

The table came from immunoSEQ multiplex PCR; TCRdb's copy has only in-frame clones and leaves some out. There are approximately 100,000 clones in the sample; 80% to 90% occur only once, and 15% to 20% lies in the top ten. The rearrangement links TRBV6-6 to TRBJ2-5; D unresolved. The origin of this receptor is a person between 18 and 75 years old in good health. The sequenced material came from blood. The CDR3 nucleotides are TGTGCCAGCAGTTACCCCACCCGGCAGTACTTC. Encoded protein: CASSYPTRQYF.